This is a list of T cell receptor beta chains from one sample in a study of beta chain features in type 1 diabetes. Clones were read by immunoSEQ multiplex PCR, and TCRdb kept only the in-frame ones, dropping some. The repertoire holds fewer than 500,000 clones, with over 11% as singletons. Sequencing used naive CD4+ T cells from blood. These receptor sequences come from a man aged 30-40 years in good health. The CDR3 runs from the conserved cysteine through the conserved F or W. The D gene is left open where the match is weak. Not every row has a clone size; where given, it reads once, few, many or a size class.

d_call: TRBD1; clone_size: few; j_call: TRBJ2-5; v_call: TRBV7-9; cdr3_nt: TGTGCCAGCAGCCGGACAGGGTTGGGAGAGACCCAGTACTTC; cdr3_aa: CASSRTGLGETQYF
d_call: .; clone_size: .; j_call: TRBJ1-4; v_call: TRBV27; cdr3_nt: TGTGCCAGCAGTCCTAGTCTTTCGACCAGACTACTTTTT; cdr3_aa: CASSPSLSTRLLF
d_call: .; clone_size: .; j_call: TRBJ2-1; v_call: TRBV9; cdr3_nt: TGTGCCAGCAGCGTAGAGGGGTTCAATGAGCAGTTCTTC; cdr3_aa: CASSVEGFNEQFF
d_call: .; clone_size: few; j_call: TRBJ1-5; v_call: TRBV30; cdr3_nt: TGTGCCTGGGGAAGGGGGGTAGGACAGCCCCAGCATTTT; cdr3_aa: CAWGRGVGQPQHF
d_call: .; clone_size: few; j_call: TRBJ1-5; v_call: TRBV19; cdr3_nt: TGTGCCAGTAGTATCTTCACAGGCCTAAATCAGCCCCAGCATTTT; cdr3_aa: CASSIFTGLNQPQHF
d_call: TRBD2; clone_size: .; j_call: TRBJ2-1; v_call: TRBV7-3; cdr3_nt: TGTGCCAGCAGCTCGCTCCCTCGACTAGCGGGAGAAGGCGATGAGCAGTTCTTC; cdr3_aa: CASSSLPRLAGEGDEQFF
d_call: .; clone_size: few; j_call: TRBJ2-1; v_call: TRBV11-3; cdr3_nt: TGTGCCAGCAGCCTGGGCGTTCCTGGTAATGAGCAGTTCTTC; cdr3_aa: CASSLGVPGNEQFF
d_call: .; clone_size: few; j_call: TRBJ2-5; v_call: TRBV5-4; cdr3_nt: TGTGCCAGCAGCTTTCCGGGGAAGACCCAGTACTTC; cdr3_aa: CASSFPGKTQYF
d_call: .; clone_size: .; j_call: TRBJ2-5; v_call: TRBV6-1; cdr3_nt: TGTGCCAGCAGTGAAATCAGGTCGGAGACCCAGTACTTC; cdr3_aa: CASSEIRSETQYF
d_call: .; clone_size: .; j_call: TRBJ2-2; v_call: TRBV6-4; cdr3_nt: TGTGCCAGCAGTGGGCTAGCTAACACCGGGGAGCTGTTTTTT; cdr3_aa: CASSGLANTGELFF
d_call: .; clone_size: few; j_call: TRBJ2-1; v_call: TRBV7-9; cdr3_nt: TGTGCCAGCAGCTTAGCGTCGGGAATTGAGCAGTTCTTC; cdr3_aa: CASSLASGIEQFF
d_call: .; clone_size: once; j_call: TRBJ2-3; v_call: TRBV9; cdr3_nt: TGTGCCAGCAGCATCGACACCACAGGTACGCAGTATTTT; cdr3_aa: CASSIDTTGTQYF
d_call: TRBD1; clone_size: few; j_call: TRBJ2-3; v_call: TRBV4-2; cdr3_nt: TGTGCCAGCAGCCAAGCAAGACAGGGGCGCACAGATACGCAGTATTTT; cdr3_aa: CASSQARQGRTDTQYF
d_call: .; clone_size: few; j_call: TRBJ2-1; v_call: TRBV9; cdr3_nt: TGTGCCAGCAGCGTAGGCAGCGGGTCGTACAATGAGCAGTTCTTC; cdr3_aa: CASSVGSGSYNEQFF
d_call: .; clone_size: .; j_call: TRBJ2-5; v_call: TRBV5-8; cdr3_nt: TGTGCCAGCAGCCTCCTCCAAGAGACCCAGTACTTC; cdr3_aa: CASSLLQETQYF
d_call: .; clone_size: .; j_call: TRBJ1-5; v_call: TRBV6-1; cdr3_nt: TGTGCCAGCAGGATACAGGGTTGGCAGCCCCAGCATTTT; cdr3_aa: CASRIQGWQPQHF
d_call: TRBD1; clone_size: few; j_call: TRBJ2-7; v_call: TRBV4-1; cdr3_nt: TGCGCCAGCAGCCAACCGACAGGGGGCAAAGAGCAGTACTTC; cdr3_aa: CASSQPTGGKEQYF
d_call: .; clone_size: few; j_call: TRBJ1-1; v_call: TRBV9; cdr3_nt: TGTGCCAGCAGCGTAGGAGGCCCGCGAGGGAACACTGAAGCTTTCTTT; cdr3_aa: CASSVGGPRGNTEAFF
d_call: TRBD2; clone_size: few; j_call: TRBJ2-7; v_call: TRBV7-2; cdr3_nt: TGTGCCAGCAGCTTAGTTAGCGGGGGGTACGAGCAGTACTTC; cdr3_aa: CASSLVSGGYEQYF
d_call: .; clone_size: few; j_call: TRBJ2-5; v_call: TRBV18; cdr3_nt: TGTGCCAGCTCACCACACCAAGAGACCCAGTACTTC; cdr3_aa: CASSPHQETQYF
d_call: TRBD2; clone_size: many; j_call: TRBJ2-5; v_call: TRBV30; cdr3_nt: TGTGCCTGGAGCGCAGGACTAGCGGGAGGGGAGACCCAGTACTTC; cdr3_aa: CAWSAGLAGGETQYF
d_call: .; clone_size: .; j_call: TRBJ2-2; v_call: TRBV5-6; cdr3_nt: TGTGCCAGCAGCTTGTTTCCGGGGGAGCTGTTTTTT; cdr3_aa: CASSLFPGELFF
d_call: TRBD1; clone_size: few; j_call: TRBJ2-7; v_call: TRBV9; cdr3_nt: TGTGCCAGCAGCCCCGCGGGACAGGGGCCCTACGAGCAGTACTTC; cdr3_aa: CASSPAGQGPYEQYF
d_call: .; clone_size: .; j_call: TRBJ2-7; v_call: TRBV11-2; cdr3_nt: TGTGCCAGCAGCTTATTTGGAGGGGAGCAGTACTTC; cdr3_aa: CASSLFGGEQYF
d_call: TRBD2; clone_size: few; j_call: TRBJ2-5; v_call: TRBV7-3; cdr3_nt: TGTGCCAGCAGCTTATTAGGGGTGGCGGGAGTAAAACAAGAGACCCAGTACTTC; cdr3_aa: CASSLLGVAGVKQETQYF
d_call: .; clone_size: .; j_call: TRBJ2-7; v_call: TRBV28; cdr3_nt: TGTGCCAGCAGTTCAGGGTGGTACGAGCAGTACTTC; cdr3_aa: CASSSGWYEQYF
d_call: .; clone_size: few; j_call: TRBJ2-5; v_call: TRBV6-5; cdr3_nt: TGTGCCAGCAGTAGGGCCAAAGAGACCCAGTACTTC; cdr3_aa: CASSRAKETQYF
d_call: TRBD1; clone_size: .; j_call: TRBJ2-1; v_call: TRBV5-4; cdr3_nt: TGTGCCAGCAGCTTGTTACAGGGGAACAATGAGCAGTTCTTC; cdr3_aa: CASSLLQGNNEQFF
d_call: .; clone_size: few; j_call: TRBJ2-7; v_call: TRBV18; cdr3_nt: TGTGCCAGCTCACCGGCGGGATACGAGCAGTACTTC; cdr3_aa: CASSPAGYEQYF
d_call: .; clone_size: few; j_call: TRBJ2-3; v_call: TRBV15; cdr3_nt: TGTGCCACCAGCAGTGGGTCCCGCACAGATACGCAGTATTTT; cdr3_aa: CATSSGSRTDTQYF
d_call: TRBD1; clone_size: .; j_call: TRBJ2-6; v_call: TRBV4-3; cdr3_nt: TGCGCCAGCAGCCAAGAGCTGGGACAGAGCTCTGGGGCCAACGTCCTGACTTTC; cdr3_aa: CASSQELGQSSGANVLTF
d_call: .; clone_size: few; j_call: TRBJ1-1; v_call: TRBV6-6; cdr3_nt: TGTGCCAGCAGTTACGGTAAGGCAGCTGAAGCTTTCTTT; cdr3_aa: CASSYGKAAEAFF
d_call: .; clone_size: .; j_call: TRBJ2-3; v_call: TRBV7-9; cdr3_nt: TGTGCCAGCAGCTTTGAGCGGACGCAGTATTTT; cdr3_aa: CASSFERTQYF
d_call: TRBD1; clone_size: .; j_call: TRBJ2-5; v_call: TRBV15; cdr3_nt: TGTGCCACCAGCAGCCCCTCCGGGACAGGGAAACAGACCCAGTACTTC; cdr3_aa: CATSSPSGTGKQTQYF
d_call: TRBD1; clone_size: .; j_call: TRBJ1-1; v_call: TRBV4-1; cdr3_nt: TGCGCCAGCAGCCGAATTGCCTCTACAGGGGGCCTGTACACTGAAGCTTTCTTT; cdr3_aa: CASSRIASTGGLYTEAFF
d_call: TRBD2; clone_size: few; j_call: TRBJ2-3; v_call: TRBV7-2; cdr3_nt: TGTGCCAGCAGCTTAGCGGGACTAGCGAAAGATACGCAGTATTTT; cdr3_aa: CASSLAGLAKDTQYF
d_call: .; clone_size: once; j_call: TRBJ1-1; v_call: TRBV7-9; cdr3_nt: TGTGCCAGCAGCTTAGAACCGGGGGCGACCACTGAAGCTTTCTTT; cdr3_aa: CASSLEPGATTEAFF
d_call: .; clone_size: .; j_call: TRBJ2-1; v_call: TRBV7-8; cdr3_nt: TGTGCCAGCAGCCTAAAAAGCAATGAGCAGTTCTTC; cdr3_aa: CASSLKSNEQFF
d_call: TRBD2; clone_size: .; j_call: TRBJ2-3; v_call: TRBV18; cdr3_nt: TGTGCCAGCTCACCGTCGCTAGCGGGAGATACGCAGTATTTT; cdr3_aa: CASSPSLAGDTQYF
d_call: TRBD1; clone_size: few; j_call: TRBJ1-6; v_call: TRBV10-3; cdr3_nt: TGTGCCATCAGTGAGTCCGACAGGGAAAATTCACCCCTCCACTTT; cdr3_aa: CAISESDRENSPLHF
d_call: .; clone_size: .; j_call: TRBJ1-1; v_call: TRBV6-1; cdr3_nt: TGTGCCAGCAGTGAGTCATACGGGAACACTGAAGCTTTCTTT; cdr3_aa: CASSESYGNTEAFF
d_call: .; clone_size: few; j_call: TRBJ2-7; v_call: TRBV6-6; cdr3_nt: TGTGCCACGCGCTTCCCAGGACAGTCCTACGAGCAGTACTTC; cdr3_aa: CATRFPGQSYEQYF
d_call: .; clone_size: .; j_call: TRBJ1-1; v_call: TRBV7-2; cdr3_nt: TGTGCCAGCAGCTTAAGCGGCACTGAAGCTTTCTTT; cdr3_aa: CASSLSGTEAFF
d_call: .; clone_size: .; j_call: TRBJ2-5; v_call: TRBV5-1; cdr3_nt: TGCGCCAGCAGCTTGGGCTCCGTCGGGGAGACCCAGTACTTC; cdr3_aa: CASSLGSVGETQYF
d_call: TRBD1; clone_size: .; j_call: TRBJ1-3; v_call: TRBV7-9; cdr3_nt: TGTGCCAGCAGCTCGACAGGGGGAGGCAACACCATATATTTT; cdr3_aa: CASSSTGGGNTIYF
d_call: .; clone_size: many; j_call: TRBJ2-4; v_call: TRBV7-9; cdr3_nt: TGTGCCAGCAGCTTAGCAGGGAGCAACATTCAGTACTTC; cdr3_aa: CASSLAGSNIQYF
d_call: TRBD2; clone_size: .; j_call: TRBJ2-7; v_call: TRBV9; cdr3_nt: TGTGCCAGCAGCGTAGATGCTAGCGGGTGCTACGAGCAGTACTTC; cdr3_aa: CASSVDASGCYEQYF
d_call: TRBD2; clone_size: .; j_call: TRBJ2-3; v_call: TRBV4-3; cdr3_nt: TGCGCCAGCAGCCAAGTTGGGGGGGCAGATACGCAGTATTTT; cdr3_aa: CASSQVGGADTQYF
d_call: .; clone_size: few; j_call: TRBJ1-1; v_call: TRBV19; cdr3_nt: TGTGCCAGTAGTATGAGGGAGGGTGAAGCTTTCTTT; cdr3_aa: CASSMREGEAFF
d_call: .; clone_size: few; j_call: TRBJ1-2; v_call: TRBV25-1; cdr3_nt: TGTGCCAGCAGTGACCGGGGAGATGGCTACACCTTC; cdr3_aa: CASSDRGDGYTF
d_call: TRBD2; clone_size: .; j_call: TRBJ2-5; v_call: TRBV29-1; cdr3_nt: TGCAGCGTTGAAGGTAGCGGGGGTTGGGAGACCCAGTACTTC; cdr3_aa: CSVEGSGGWETQYF
d_call: .; clone_size: .; j_call: TRBJ2-7; v_call: TRBV4-3; cdr3_nt: TGCGCCAGCAGCCACCGGACACGCAAGTTCTACGAGCAGTACTTC; cdr3_aa: CASSHRTRKFYEQYF
d_call: .; clone_size: few; j_call: TRBJ2-1; v_call: TRBV7-2; cdr3_nt: TGTGCCAGCAGCTTCCGACGGAACAATGAGCAGTTCTTC; cdr3_aa: CASSFRRNNEQFF
d_call: .; clone_size: .; j_call: TRBJ2-5; v_call: TRBV29-1; cdr3_nt: TGCAGCGTTGCGAAGGGCGCAGAGACCCAGTACTTC; cdr3_aa: CSVAKGAETQYF
d_call: TRBD2; clone_size: few; j_call: TRBJ2-1; v_call: TRBV4-2; cdr3_nt: TGTGCCAGCAGCCAAGGGGCTAGCGGGTTTATCTACAATGAGCAGTTCTTC; cdr3_aa: CASSQGASGFIYNEQFF